The 24 T cell receptor beta chains below come from one sample, sequenced in a study of shared clonotypes between healthy human individuals. The naive CD8 subset, CD45RO-negative cells positively selected for CCR7, excluded terminally differentiated effector memory CD45RA+ cells. Sequenced by immunoSEQ multiplex PCR; TCRdb stores in-frame clones only, minus some. Of around 2,000,000 clones in the sample, about 95% were seen once. The sequencing sample was made of naive CD8+ T cells sorted from blood. These receptors were collected from a man younger than 35 in good health.

The chain uses TRBV6-1 and TRBJ2-7, with 10 bases aligning to TRBD2. The germline V gene encodes CDR1 MNHNS and CDR2 SASEGT. V was pared by 1 base and J by 3 bases, with 3 bases of the junction left unmatched. The CDR3 length is 15 residues. CDR3: CASSEGASGGYEQYF. DNA of the CDR3: TGTGCCAGCAGTGAAGGGGCTAGCGGGGGCTACGAGCAGTACTTC.

The CDR3 reads CASSEATVNTEAFF. The CDR3 DNA is TGTGCCAGCAGTGAAGCAACGGTGAACACTGAAGCTTTCTTT. The rearrangement uses TRBV6-1 and TRBJ1-1; D gene ambiguous. This CDR3 region has 14 residues. CDR1 is MNHNS, CDR2 SASEGT, per germline. Trimming took 0 bases from V and 0 from J, leaving 5 bases between them.

The chain carries TRBV11-3 and TRBJ1-6; tentative D call: TRBD1 (5 bases). This CDR3 spans 14 amino acids. Trimming left V 2 bases short and J 4 bases short, with 6 bases between. Germline V lookup: CDR1 SGHNT, CDR2 YENEEA. DNA for the CDR3: TGTGCCAGCAGCTTACAGGGTTATAATTCACCCCTCCACTTT. Translated: CASSLQGYNSPLHF. Looking up the rest from reference TRBV11-3 and TRBJ1-6 gives the full variable domain: EAGVVQSPRYKIIEKKQPVAFWCNPISGHNTLYWYLQNLGQGPELLIRYENEEAVDDSQLPKDRFSAERLKGVDSTLKIQPAELGDSAVYLCASSLQGYNSPLHFGNGTRLTVT.

Comments on this clone: The same CDR3 can be traced to other DNA sequences in this sample. The V call is TRBV30, the J call TRBJ1-1; maybe TRBD1 (5 bases). The CDR3 loop spans 13 amino acids. Germline assignment: CDR1 GTSNPN and CDR2 SVGIG (reference sequence). Trimming left V 0 bases short and J 1 base short, with 6 bases between. The CDR3 is CAWSVQENTEAFF. DNA of the CDR3: TGTGCCTGGAGTGTACAGGAGAACACTGAAGCTTTCTTT.

This rearrangement joins TRBV7-6 to TRBJ1-1; 8 nucleotides match TRBD1. This CDR3 contains 18 residues. Germline loops: CDR1 SGHVS, CDR2 FNYEAQ. The J segment lost 1 base and the V segment lost 5 bases, leaving 15 bases of the junction unmatched. The CDR3 here is CASSQGTGLLLENTEAFF. In DNA, the CDR3 is TGTGCCAGCAGCCAAGGGACAGGCTTGTTGTTGGAGAACACTGAAGCTTTCTTT.

This clone was observed a single time. The V call is TRBV19, the J call TRBJ2-3; D may match TRBD1 or TRBD2 (5 bases each). Germline values: CDR1 LNHDA, CDR2 SQIVND (reference sequence). This CDR3 is 15 amino acids long. V lost 2 bases to trimming and J lost 9 bases, with 18 bases between them. The CDR3 region has the DNA TGTGCCAGTAGTATAACCGGCGAGGGGATGGGCACGCAGTATTTT. It yields the protein CASSITGEGMGTQYF. Variable domain in full (rest from reference TRBV19 and TRBJ2-3): DGGITQSPKYLFRKEGQNVTLSCEQNLNHDAMYWYRQDPGQGLRLIYYSQIVNDFQKGDIAEGYSVSREKKESFPLTVTSAQKNPTAFYLCASSITGEGMGTQYFGPGTRLTVL.

The chain combines TRBV27 with TRBJ2-7, with TRBD1 identical over 7 bases. Germline V gives CDR1 MNHEY, CDR2 SMNVEV (reference sequence). Trimming removed 5 bases from V and 0 bases from J; junction bases left unmatched: 10. This CDR3 has 16 residues. CDR3 coding DNA: TGTGCCAGCAGTCCCAGCCTGGGACAGATCTCCTACGAGCAGTACTTC. Its translation is CASSPSLGQISYEQYF.

V and J are TRBV11-3 and TRBJ2-3, with unresolved D. The germline gives CDR1 SGHNT, CDR2 YENEEA. V was clipped by 2 bases and J by 5 bases, with 5 bases between them. The CDR3 runs to 12 residues. DNA for the CDR3: TGTGCCAGCAGCTTACCTTTAGATACGCAGTATTTT. Translated, it gives CASSLPLDTQYF.

V is TRBV13 and J is TRBJ1-1; 10 nucleotides align to TRBD1. Germline CDR1 PRHDT, CDR2 FYEKMQ (reference sequence). This CDR3 comprises 15 residues. The ends lost 4 bases at V and 5 bases at J; junction bases unmatched: 7. CDR3 DNA: TGTGCCAGCAGCTCCCCTCGGACAGGGGGAACTGAAGCTTTCTTT. Amino acid sequence: CASSSPRTGGTEAFF.

For this clone: Other DNA sequences of this sample code for an identical CDR3. J is TRBJ2-3 and V is TRBV5-4; 12 nucleotides align to TRBD2. Germline CDR1 reads SGHNT; CDR2 reads YYREEE (reference sequence). The CDR3 spans 16 residues. Trimming cost V 0 bases and J 2 bases; bases outside gene matches: 1. CDR3 residues: CASSLGLAGDTDTQYF. The CDR3 DNA reads TGTGCCAGCAGCTTGGGACTAGCGGGGGACACAGATACGCAGTATTTT.

V gene TRBV1 combines with J gene TRBJ2-3; the table assigns TRBD2, which was not confirmed against the DNA. TRBV1 is listed as a pseudogene. The CDR3 extends over 14 amino acids. The CDR3 reads CTPTLAGDSDTQYF. CDR3 nucleotide sequence: TGCACGCCAACCCTAGCGGGGGATTCGGATACGCAGTATTTT.

The V gene is TRBV5-1, the J gene TRBJ2-7; 7 nucleotides agree with TRBD1. The CDR3 has 14 residues. The germline V gene encodes CDR1 SGHRS and CDR2 YFSETQ. The trim removed 4 bases at V and 1 base at J, leaving 5 bases unmatched. The CDR3 spells CASSAWTGSYEQYF. Here the CDR3 DNA reads TGCGCCAGCAGCGCCTGGACAGGATCCTACGAGCAGTACTTC.

The chain joins TRBV2 to TRBJ1-2; D gene uncertain. Germline assignment: CDR1 SNHLY and CDR2 FYNNEI. Trimming took off 7 bases at V and 4 bases at J, with 13 bases between the two ends. This CDR3 region has 13 residues. CDR3 amino acids: CASTARTVYGYTF. The CDR3 DNA is TGTGCCAGCACAGCCAGGACGGTCTATGGCTACACCTTC.

Remarks on this clone: This sample includes further DNA sequences coding for the same CDR3. The gene calls are TRBV28 and TRBJ2-7, with 10 bases identical to TRBD2. V gave up 6 bases and J gave up 2 bases; unmatched junction bases: 7. CDR1 is MDHEN, CDR2 SYDVKM, per germline. The CDR3 is 15 residues long. The CDR3 nucleotides are TGTGCCAGCAGCCCCTTAGCGGGGGGACCCTACGAGCAGTACTTC. Encoded protein: CASSPLAGGPYEQYF.

V is TRBV14 and J is TRBJ2-7; D remains ambiguous. Germline V CDR1 and CDR2: SGHDN, FVKESK. The CDR3 loop spans 14 amino acids. V lost 0 bases and J 2 bases, leaving 8 bases between the germline ends. The CDR3 coding sequence is TGTGCCAGCAGCCAAGAAATCCGACCCTACGAGCAGTACTTC. It codes for CASSQEIRPYEQYF.

The rearrangement links TRBV9 to TRBJ2-7; 12 bases match TRBD2. V trimming: 1 base; J trimming: 8 bases; junction bases outside the gene matches: 13. The CDR3 loop spans 17 amino acids. Germline lookup yields CDR1 SGDLS and CDR2 YYNGEE. DNA of the CDR3: TGTGCCAGCAGCGTAAGGCGTCGACTAGCGGGAGTCGGTAAGCAGTACTTC. Its translation: CASSVRRRLAGVGKQYF. The full variable domain, completed using reference TRBV9 and TRBJ2-7, is DSGVTQTPKHLITATGQRVTLRCSPRSGDLSVYWYQQSLDQGLQFLIQYYNGEERAKGNILERFSAQQFPDLHSELNLSSLELGDSALYFCASSVRRRLAGVGKQYFGPGTRLTVT.

The chain links TRBV19 to TRBJ1-1, with D possibly TRBD1 on 6 matching bases. The CDR3 spans 13 residues. Germline CDR1 is LNHDA and CDR2 is SQIVND (reference sequence). V shed 3 bases and J shed 5 bases, with 10 bases lying between them. The CDR3 sequence: CASSIMRGTEAFF. In DNA form, the CDR3 reads TGTGCCAGTAGTATTATGAGGGGGACTGAAGCTTTCTTT.

The V and J genes are TRBV5-6 and TRBJ2-1; 11 bases are a match to TRBD2. CDR1 and CDR2 (germline): SGHDT, YYEEEE. This CDR3 comprises 17 residues. V dropped 6 bases and J dropped 2; count of bases not matched to a gene: 10. The CDR3 DNA sequence: TGTGCCAGCAACCACCTAGCGGGAGGTCTCGCCTACAATGAGCAGTTCTTC. This encodes CASNHLAGGLAYNEQFF.

This chain joins TRBV12-5 and TRBJ2-2, with D possibly TRBD1 on 5 matching bases. Germline V gene lookup returns CDR1 LGHNT and CDR2 FRNRAP. The V and J ends lost 2 bases and 4 bases respectively, with 8 bases between them. The CDR3 has 14 residues. This CDR3 is CASGLQGSTGELFF. In DNA, the CDR3 is TGTGCTAGTGGTTTGCAGGGTTCCACCGGGGAGCTGTTTTTT.

In regard to this clone: A much larger clone sits a single nucleotide away, making a read error possible. This CDR3 is also generated by other DNA sequences in the sample. The rearrangement joins TRBV30 to TRBJ1-1; unclear D gene. V was pared by 0 bases and J by 1 base, with 6 bases between. This CDR3 has 13 residues. Per the germline V gene, CDR1 is GTSNPN and CDR2 is SVGIG (reference sequence). The CDR3 region is CAWSVGGNTEAFF. CDR3 DNA: TGTGCCTGGAGTGTTGGAGGGAACACTGAAGCTTTCTTT.

The chain has TRBV7-9 and TRBJ2-2, with D maybe TRBD2 (5 bases). The CDR3 runs 14 residues. V was trimmed by 5 bases and J by 4 bases, leaving 11 bases between them. CDR1 and CDR2 (germline): SEHNR, FQNEAQ (reference sequence). This CDR3 is CASSTDLSTGELFF. Written as DNA, the CDR3 is TGTGCCAGCAGCACGGACTTGTCCACCGGGGAGCTGTTTTTT. Variable domain in full (rest from reference TRBV7-9 and TRBJ2-2): DTGVSQNPRHKITKRGQNVTFRCDPISEHNRLYWYRQTLGQGPEFLTYFQNEAQLEKSRLLSDRFSAERPKGSFSTLEIQRTEQGDSAMYLCASSTDLSTGELFFGEGSRLTVL.

The V and J genes are TRBV6-5 and TRBJ2-7; 8 bases match TRBD1. Germline-derived CDR1 and CDR2 are MNHEY and SVGAGI. The CDR3 extends over 13 amino acids. With V trimmed by 6 bases and J by 3 bases, 4 bases remained unmatched. The CDR3 loop is CASSGQGVYEQYF. The CDR3 DNA sequence: TGTGCCAGCAGCGGACAGGGAGTCTACGAGCAGTACTTC.

This clone was picked up one time. This chain uses TRBV6-6 with TRBJ2-5; 7 positions agree with TRBD2. The J call may be incorrect, as the DNA end agrees better with TRBJ2-7. CDR3 length: 15 residues. Germline V gene sequence: CDR1 MNHNY, CDR2 SVGAGI (reference sequence). The CDR3 bases are TGTGCCAGCAGTTACACAAGGGCCGGGGGGTACGAGCAGTACTTC. Translating gives CASSYTRAGGYEQYF.

The rearrangement links TRBV7-9 to TRBJ2-3, with D possibly being TRBD2 (5 bases). This CDR3 region has 15 residues. Trimming left V 4 bases short and J 2 bases short, with 13 bases between. Germline V CDR1 and CDR2: SEHNR, FQNEAQ (reference sequence). CDR3 amino acids: CASSSAGGYTDTQYF. The CDR3 DNA reads as TGTGCCAGCAGCTCCGCGGGCGGTTACACAGATACGCAGTATTTT.